The 10 T cell receptor beta chains below come from one sample, sequenced in a study of OX40 agonist ivuxolimab in advanced cancers. TCRdb's table, derived via immunoSEQ multiplex PCR, lists solely in-frame clones and lacks some. Here the sample spans some 69,000 clones, 90% being singletons. Here the sequenced sample was CD4+ or CD8+ T cells sorted from blood, taken in a trial of the OX40 agonist ivuxolimab. These receptors originate from an adult with an advanced solid tumor such as melanoma, head and neck, liver or kidney cancer.

V and J are TRBV6-6 and TRBJ2-3; D is undetermined. The CDR3 is made up of 12 amino acids. Per germline, CDR1 MNHNY and CDR2 SVGAGI (reference sequence). V lost 11 bases and J lost 6, with 15 bases in between. CDR3 sequence reads: CAATTQVDTQYF. In DNA form, the CDR3 reads TGTGCCGCCACGACGCAGGTGGATACGCAGTATTTT.

This chain joins TRBV5-4 and TRBJ2-5, with 11 bases lining up with TRBD2. The CDR3 runs to 15 residues. The trim removed 3 bases at V and 3 bases at J, leaving 4 bases unmatched. Germline CDR1 SGHNT, CDR2 YYREEE (reference sequence). The CDR3 DNA reads TGTGCCAGCAGCTCAAGACTAGCGGGGAAAGAGACCCAGTACTTC. Protein sequence: CASSSRLAGKETQYF.

V is TRBV7-2 and J is TRBJ2-6; unclear D gene. Per the germline V gene, CDR1 is SGHTA and CDR2 is FQGNSA. V was trimmed by 1 base and J by 4 bases, leaving 11 bases between them. This CDR3 has 16 amino acids. CDR3 coding DNA: TGTGCCAGCAGCTTAGTGGTAGGGCCCGGGGCCAACGTCCTGACTTTC. Translating it yields CASSLVVGPGANVLTF.

This chain links TRBV9 with TRBJ2-1, with TRBD1 as a possible D gene (6 bases). Germline values: CDR1 SGDLS, CDR2 YYNGEE. The CDR3 sequence is 14 residues long. Between the trimmed V and J ends, which lost 0 bases and 6 bases, there was a span of 10 bases. The chain's CDR3 is CASSVGGHRNEQFF. The CDR3 coding sequence is TGTGCCAGCAGCGTAGGGGGACACCGCAATGAGCAGTTCTTC. The full variable domain, with the rest looked up from reference TRBV9 and TRBJ2-1, is DSGVTQTPKHLITATGQRVTLRCSPRSGDLSVYWYQQSLDQGLQFLIQYYNGEERAKGNILERFSAQQFPDLHSELNLSSLELGDSALYFCASSVGGHRNEQFFGPGTRLTVL.

V and J are TRBV7-9 and TRBJ2-3; D is unresolved. Trimming took off 2 bases at V and 2 bases at J, with 5 bases between the two ends. Germline lookup yields CDR1 SEHNR and CDR2 FQNEAQ (reference sequence). The CDR3 extends over 13 amino acids. This chain's CDR3 is CASSLLTTDTQYF. CDR3 bases: TGTGCCAGCAGCTTATTGACCACAGATACGCAGTATTTT.

V usage is TRBV15 and J usage is TRBJ2-5; tentatively, D is TRBD1 (5 bases). The CDR3 totals 15 residues. The V end was cut by 1 base, the J end by 5 bases, with 14 bases between. Germline CDR1 is LNHNV and CDR2 is YYDKDF (reference sequence). CDR3 amino acids: CATSRVPNPGETQYF. As DNA, the CDR3 is TGTGCCACCAGCAGAGTGCCAAATCCAGGGGAGACCCAGTACTTC.

J is TRBJ1-1 and V is TRBV2, with D perhaps matching TRBD1 (5 bases). The germline CDR1 and CDR2 sequences are SNHLY and FYNNEI. The V end lost 7 bases, the J end lost 3 bases, and 15 bases lay between the germline ends. The CDR3 length is 14 residues. CDR3 region: CASKRGASDTEAFF. The CDR3 DNA reads TGTGCCAGCAAGCGGGGCGCATCCGACACTGAAGCTTTCTTT.

The rearrangement links TRBV6-5 to TRBJ1-6; D perhaps matches TRBD1 (6 bases). Germline V gene data show CDR1 as MNHEY and CDR2 as SVGAGI. V lost 0 bases, J lost 7 bases, and 10 bases lay in between. CDR3 length: 15 amino acids. The CDR3 DNA reads TGTGCCAGCAGTTACTCGAGTGACAGGAATTCACCCCTCCACTTT. Amino acid sequence: CASSYSSDRNSPLHF.

The chain is built from TRBV15 and TRBJ2-3; the D gene is possibly TRBD2 (6 bases). V lost 6 bases, J lost 0 bases, and 10 bases lay in between. CDR1 and CDR2 from the germline V gene are LNHNV and YYDKDF (reference sequence). The CDR3 contains 14 residues. CDR3 region: CATRFGSSTDTQYF. Here the CDR3 DNA reads TGTGCCACCAGGTTCGGGAGTAGCACAGATACGCAGTATTTT.

The chain is built from TRBV6-5 and TRBJ2-7; tentatively, D is TRBD1 (7 bases). Deletions cut 4 bases from V and 7 bases from J, with 14 bases between. Germline V gene data show CDR1 as MNHEY and CDR2 as SVGAGI. The CDR3 covers 13 residues. This CDR3 is CASSSRGAGEQYF. The DNA for the CDR3 is TGTGCCAGCAGTTCCAGGGGGGCGGGGGAGCAGTACTTC.